The clone carrying this T cell receptor (beta chain) was seen only a few times. Its antigen is as yet unknown. The sample belongs to a study of neurological immune-mediated disorders. Study results and caveats: Patients with HTLV-1-associated myelopathy had the highest level of TCR clonal expansion, whereas patients with multiple sclerosis had the lowest level, falling beneath the level found in healthy controls.

Each CDR3 protein is one row after TCRdb ran MiXCR on the 5' RACE reads. In the table there are around 76,000 distinct CDR3 sequences, 10% of which are singletons. Germline V gives CDR1 MNHEY, CDR2 SMNVEV (reference sequence). V lost 0 bases and J lost 0, with 15 bases in between. The CDR3 loop spans 19 amino acids. Documented time point: longitudinal time-point 1 (baseline). Sequenced sample: PBMCs. The chain has TRBV27 and TRBJ2-6, with D perhaps matching TRBD1 or TRBD2 (5 bases each). The receptor's source is a man aged 30 to 39 in good health. CDR3 loop: CASSLSFRGAGSGANVLTF. The CDR3 nucleotides read TGTGCCAGCAGTTTATCATTCCGAGGGGCCGGCTCTGGGGCCAACGTCCTGACTTTC. Supplemented by reference TRBV27 and TRBJ2-6, the full variable domain reads EAQVTQNPRYLITVTGKKLTVTCSQNMNHEYMSWYRQDPGLGLRQIYYSMNVEVTDKGDVPEGYKVSRKEKRNFPLILESPSPNQTSLYFCASSLSFRGAGSGANVLTFGAGSRLTVL.